These T cell receptor beta chains were read from a single sample in a study of T cells in tuberculosis. Only in-frame clones appear in the TCRdb table, and some are missing; sequencing was by immunoSEQ multiplex PCR. The profile shows approximately 30,000 clones, about 85% of them singletons. The sequences come from PBMCs, collected at tuberculosis diagnosis. These receptors all come from an adult with tuberculosis. The CDR3 runs from the conserved cysteine through the conserved F or W. D genes are given only for firm matches. Not all rows give a size; the values are once, few, many and, for expanded clones, a class.

>TRBV5-5|TRBJ1-2|-|-
CASTTGQTNYGYTF
TGTGCCAGCACCACGGGACAAACTAACTATGGCTACACCTTC
>TRBV4-1|TRBJ1-1|-|once
CASSPLLSTGVNTEAFF
TGCGCCAGCAGCCCCCTTCTGAGTACAGGAGTGAACACTGAAGCTTTCTTT
>TRBV25-1|TRBJ2-5|-|-
CASSAVDRGETQYF
TGTGCCAGCAGTGCGGTAGACAGAGGAGAGACCCAGTACTTC
>TRBV6-1|TRBJ1-2|TRBD1|-
CASSEDSRDRPFSGYTF
TGTGCCAGCAGTGAAGATTCCCGGGACAGGCCTTTTAGTGGCTACACCTTC
>TRBV7-2|TRBJ1-3|TRBD1|-
CASSLGQGLFTGNTIYF
TGTGCCAGCAGCCTCGGACAGGGTCTATTTACTGGAAACACCATATATTTT
>TRBV29-1|TRBJ2-7|-|-
CSVAGFLAGDIISYEQYF
TGCAGCGTTGCCGGGTTCCTCGCGGGGGACATCATCTCCTACGAGCAGTACTTC
>TRBV6-5|TRBJ1-2|-|-
CASSFIGGGKNYGYTF
TGTGCCAGCAGTTTCATAGGTGGAGGAAAAAACTATGGCTACACCTTC
>TRBV7-9|TRBJ1-1|-|-
CASSLEALGNTEAFF
TGTGCCAGCAGCTTAGAAGCTCTCGGGAACACTGAAGCTTTCTTT
>TRBV6-5|TRBJ1-5|-|few
CASSYSGSSNQPQHF
TGTGCCAGCAGTTACTCAGGGAGCTCCAATCAGCCCCAGCATTTT
>TRBV7-9|TRBJ2-7|TRBD1|-
CASSVGTDRSNEQYF
TGTGCCAGCAGCGTAGGGACAGATCGATCCAACGAGCAGTACTTC
>TRBV4-3|TRBJ2-7|-|-
CASSRHTASGGSWEQYF
TGCGCCAGCAGCCGCCACACAGCGTCAGGGGGGTCTTGGGAGCAGTACTTC
>TRBV5-6|TRBJ2-3|TRBD2|once
CASSLTTSGADTQYF
TGTGCCAGCAGCCTAACGACTAGCGGGGCGGATACGCAGTATTTT
>TRBV15|TRBJ2-7|-|once
CATRDFGDYEQYF
TGTGCCACCAGGGACTTTGGTGACTACGAGCAGTACTTC
>TRBV6-5|TRBJ1-2|-|-
CASTPQAGTYGYTF
TGTGCCAGCACCCCCCAGGCAGGCACGTATGGCTACACCTTC
>TRBV6-5|TRBJ2-2|TRBD1|-
CASSYAIQGAGELFF
TGTGCCAGCAGTTACGCAATACAGGGGGCCGGGGAGCTGTTTTTT
>TRBV7-6|TRBJ2-2|TRBD1|-
CASSLATGQINTGELFF
TGTGCCAGCAGCTTAGCCACGGGACAGATAAACACCGGGGAGCTGTTTTTT
>TRBV15|TRBJ1-2|-|-
CATSRRAGGSNYGYTF
TGTGCCACCAGCAGGCGGGCGGGGGGCTCTAACTATGGCTACACCTTC
>TRBV6-6|TRBJ2-5|-|-
CASSYYMGGQETQYF
TGTGCCAGCAGTTACTACATGGGGGGCCAAGAGACCCAGTACTTC
>TRBV10-1|TRBJ1-1|TRBD1|-
CASRSQGATEAFF
TGCGCCAGCAGATCTCAGGGGGCCACTGAAGCTTTCTTT
>TRBV5-4|TRBJ1-3|-|-
CASSFVSGSSGNTIYF
TGTGCCAGCAGCTTCGTCTCGGGATCGTCCGGAAACACCATATATTTT
>TRBV4-1|TRBJ1-5|TRBD1|-
CASSPRTGSVQPQHF
TGCGCCAGCAGCCCAAGGACAGGGAGTGTTCAGCCCCAGCATTTT
>TRBV19|TRBJ2-5|TRBD1|-
CASSAYLGTAQETQYF
TGTGCCAGTAGTGCCTACTTGGGGACAGCTCAAGAGACCCAGTACTTC
>TRBV30|TRBJ1-5|-|few
CAWSVNRFSNQPQHF
TGTGCCTGGAGTGTAAACAGGTTCAGCAATCAGCCCCAGCATTTT
>TRBV6-5|TRBJ1-4|-|-
CASSYSRGRAEKLFF
TGTGCCAGCAGTTACTCGAGGGGGAGGGCTGAAAAACTGTTTTTT
>TRBV7-3|TRBJ2-1|TRBD2|-
CASSSSGTSGRSSYNEQFF
TGTGCCAGCAGCTCGTCCGGGACTAGCGGGCGAAGCTCCTACAATGAGCAGTTCTTC
>TRBV10-3|TRBJ2-7|TRBD1|-
CAISPGQPSYEQYF
TGTGCCATCAGCCCGGGACAGCCCTCCTACGAGCAGTACTTC